The 2 T cell receptor beta chains given below trace back to one sample, sequenced in a study of cytomegalovirus exposure and HLA in healthy donors. PCR used 60 Vbeta primers and 13 Jbeta primers. Sequenced by immunoSEQ multiplex PCR; TCRdb stores in-frame clones only, minus some. The sample lists roughly 150,000 clones; less than 10% were seen once. The sequenced sample was PBMCs. The receptors here all came from a male donor in good health and CMV-seronegative.

V and J are TRBV5-8 and TRBJ1-6, with 9 nucleotides matching TRBD1. From germline, CDR1 is SGHTS and CDR2 YDEGEE. With V trimmed by 3 bases and J by 8 bases, 15 bases remained unmatched. The CDR3 runs 18 residues. Written as DNA, the CDR3 is TGTGCCAGCAGCTGCGGCACAGGGGGCGCATGTTCAGATTCACCCCTCCACTTT. It specifies CASSCGTGGACSDSPLHF.

This clone was counted between two and nine times. V is TRBV11-2 and J is TRBJ1-3; TRBD1 matches at 8 bases. CDR3 length equals 15 residues. The V gene end was trimmed by 7 bases and the J gene end by 10 bases; junction bases not matched to a gene: 15. CDR1 and CDR2 (germline): SGHAT, FQNNGV. CDR3 sequence: CASTLGTGGPRTIYF. The CDR3 DNA reads as TGTGCCAGCACCCTTGGGACAGGAGGTCCGCGGACCATATATTTT.